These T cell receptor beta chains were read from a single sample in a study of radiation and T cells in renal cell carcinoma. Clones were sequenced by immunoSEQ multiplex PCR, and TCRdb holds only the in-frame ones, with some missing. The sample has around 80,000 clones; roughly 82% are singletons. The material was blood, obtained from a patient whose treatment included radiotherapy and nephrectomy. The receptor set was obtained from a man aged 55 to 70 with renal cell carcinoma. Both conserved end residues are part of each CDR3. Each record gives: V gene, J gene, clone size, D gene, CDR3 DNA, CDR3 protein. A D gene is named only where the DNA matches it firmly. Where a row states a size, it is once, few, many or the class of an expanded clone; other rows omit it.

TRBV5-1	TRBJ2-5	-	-	TGCGCCAGCAGCTACTCACAAGAGACCCAGTACTTC	CASSYSQETQYF
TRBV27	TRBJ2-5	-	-	TGTGCCAGCAGTTTAAGCGCTGGGTTCGAGACCCAGTACTTC	CASSLSAGFETQYF
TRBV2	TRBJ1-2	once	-	TGTGCCAGCAGGAATTCAAGGACAGCCACCTATGGCTACACCTTC	CASRNSRTATYGYTF
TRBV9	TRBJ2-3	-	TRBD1	TGTGCCAGCAGCGTAGTGGGACAGGGGGTAGATACGCAGTATTTT	CASSVVGQGVDTQYF
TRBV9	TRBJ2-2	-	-	TGTGCCAGCAGCACTACCGGGGAGCTGTTTTTT	CASSTTGELFF
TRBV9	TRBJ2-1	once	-	TGTGCCAGCAGCCCCATCCTGGACAGTTTGTCCTACAATGAGCAGTTCTTC	CASSPILDSLSYNEQFF
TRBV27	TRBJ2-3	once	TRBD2	TGTGCCAGCAGTCTCTGGACTAGCGGCCCTAGCACAGATACGCAGTATTTT	CASSLWTSGPSTDTQYF
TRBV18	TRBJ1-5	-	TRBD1	TGTGCCAGCTCTCTATGGGACAGGGGTGCCAATCAGCCCCAGCATTTT	CASSLWDRGANQPQHF
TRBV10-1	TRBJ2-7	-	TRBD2	TGCGCCAGATTTACAGGGCCACTAGCGGCCTACGAGCAGTACTTC	CARFTGPLAAYEQYF
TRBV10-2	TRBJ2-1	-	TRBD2	TGCGCCAGCAGGACTAGCGGGGGGTTTAATGAGCAGTTCTTC	CASRTSGGFNEQFF
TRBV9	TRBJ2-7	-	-	TGTGCCAGCAGCTCCCGTTCTAGCTCCTACGAGCAGTACTTC	CASSSRSSSYEQYF
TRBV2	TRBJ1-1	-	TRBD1	TGTGCCAGCGACCTTGGGACAGTAAGTACTGAAGCTTTCTTT	CASDLGTVSTEAFF
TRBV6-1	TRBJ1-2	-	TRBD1	TGTGCCAGCAGCCACCGGGACAGGTATGGCTACACCTTC	CASSHRDRYGYTF
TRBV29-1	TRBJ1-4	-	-	TGCAGCGTCCGTTCCAGGGGCCCGATCGAAGAAAAACTGTTTTTT	CSVRSRGPIEEKLFF
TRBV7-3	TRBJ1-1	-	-	TGTGCCAGCAGACGCCTACAGGGTAGCACTGAAGCTTTCTTT	CASRRLQGSTEAFF
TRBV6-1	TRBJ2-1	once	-	TGTGCCAGCAGTGCTTCCGGGTGGGTGAATGAGCAGTTCTTC	CASSASGWVNEQFF